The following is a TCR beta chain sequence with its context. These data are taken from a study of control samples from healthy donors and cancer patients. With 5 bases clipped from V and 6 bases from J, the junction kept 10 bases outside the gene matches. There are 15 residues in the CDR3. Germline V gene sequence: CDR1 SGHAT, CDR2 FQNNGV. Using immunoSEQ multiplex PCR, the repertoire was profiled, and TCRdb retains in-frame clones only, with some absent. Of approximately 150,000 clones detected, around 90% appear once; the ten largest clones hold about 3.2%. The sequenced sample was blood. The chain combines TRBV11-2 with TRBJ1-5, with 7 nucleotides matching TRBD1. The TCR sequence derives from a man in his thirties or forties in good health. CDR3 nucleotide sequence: TGTGCCAGCAGCCGACAGGGTGGTTCGGGTCAGCCCCAGCATTTT. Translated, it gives CASSRQGGSGQPQHF.